The present T cell receptor (beta chain) was sequenced within a study of T-cell reconstitution after alpha-beta-depleted transplantation in children. During its preparation, the TCRbeta library received unique molecular identifiers. One entry per CDR3 protein, called by TCRdb with MiXCR from the PCR reads. Counted here are about 440,000 distinct CDR3 sequences, around 46% occurring once; the ten biggest clones make up 25% to 30%. This clonotype was detected a few times. Its antigen is currently unknown. Study-wide findings and caveats: After transplant, high TCRbeta diversity at day 60 in some patients arose from surviving recipient T cells and thymic progenitors. Roughly two months post-transplant, alpha-beta T cells reportedly originated from several hundred graft clones that had expanded. From newly produced T cells came most of the T-cell counts and diversity one year after transplant.

V was cut by 4 bases and J by 6 bases, with 16 bases left in between. The length of the CDR3 is 14 residues. Germline CDR1 SGHRS, CDR2 YFSETQ. The sequences come from PBMCs, collected before TCRalphabeta/CD19-depleted stem cell transplant. The genes are TRBV5-1 and TRBJ1-1, with D possibly TRBD1 on 6 matching bases. The clonotype originates from a girl aged 2 to 10 with aplastic anemia, due to receive a stem cell transplant. CDR3 in amino acids: CASSPPTGTPEAFF. In nucleotides, the CDR3 is TGCGCCAGCAGCCCCCCCACAGGGACCCCTGAAGCTTTCTTT.